This T cell receptor (beta chain) stems from a study of T cells in Graves' hyperthyroidism and ophthalmopathy. Looking at the study overall: Specimen type is peripheral blood, collected at initial diagnosis prior to any treatment.

General study points: The blood repertoire included most of the expanded thyroid clonotypes above 0.001. It was a median around 6 months before onset that the model predicted ophthalmopathy.

Trimming took 6 bases from V and 2 from J, leaving 13 bases between them. The length of the CDR3 is 13 residues. The germline gives CDR1 SQVTM, CDR2 ANQGSEA. From RNA transcripts, TCR beta CDR3 regions were amplified. The TCR CDR3 first-round RT-PCR relied on the HTBI primer set. TCRdb reprocessed the multiplex PCR reads via MiXCR and lists one record per CDR3 protein. The sample includes approximately 630,000 distinct CDR3 sequences, about 17% seen only once; the top ten take 3.8%. About this clonotype itself: What it binds is unknown.

J is TRBJ2-5 and V is TRBV29-1; D tentatively fits TRBD1 or TRBD2 (7 bases each). Material: blood. The origin of this receptor is a woman aged 25 to 45 with Graves' hyperthyroidism. The CDR3 reads CSVRGGGQETQYF. The CDR3 bases are TGCAGCGTCAGGGGGGGGGGGCAAGAGACCCAGTACTTC.